The rows below give T cell receptor beta chains drawn from one sample of a study of OX40 agonist ivuxolimab in advanced cancers. The data were produced by immunoSEQ multiplex PCR, yet TCRdb's version contains in-frame clones alone and is incomplete. The table records around 73,000 clones, around 90% of them present only once. This specimen consisted of CD4+ or CD8+ T cells sorted from blood, obtained in a trial of the OX40 agonist ivuxolimab. These receptor sequences come from an adult with an advanced solid tumor such as melanoma, head and neck, liver or kidney cancer. Both conserved end residues are trimmed from each CDR3.

v_gene	j_gene	CDR3aa
TRBV27	TRBJ2-1	ASSFGGSSYNEQF
TRBV13	TRBJ2-5	ASRFLHQETQY
TRBV4-1	TRBJ2-5	ASSPPRLPGRRAETQY
TRBV27	TRBJ2-5	ASSLNIQETQY
TRBV27	TRBJ1-5	ASSLVGQPQH
TRBV28	TRBJ2-4	ASSLSRVGGLDKNIQY
TRBV7-9	TRBJ1-3	ASSFGLGKPSGNTIY
TRBV29-1	TRBJ2-7	SVVRVGDGLYEQY
TRBV27	TRBJ2-2	ASISNTGELF
TRBV7-9	TRBJ1-5	ASSSRQHNQPQH
TRBV4-1	TRBJ1-2	ASSQDGADLMLYGYT
TRBV5-4	TRBJ2-5	ASSTPTSGVATQY
TRBV9	TRBJ2-3	ASSFSALGPDTQY
TRBV27	TRBJ2-2	ASSLGQGGTGELF
TRBV5-4	TRBJ2-7	ASSLPYEQY
TRBV9	TRBJ1-2	ASSVARTGANYGYT
TRBV6-6	TRBJ2-7	ASSLLRDGDYEQY
TRBV4-1	TRBJ2-2	ASSQVPLSGELF
TRBV19	TRBJ2-7	ASKSFSLSYEQY
TRBV18	TRBJ2-7	ASSDAGDEQY
TRBV7-9	TRBJ2-7	ASSSPGSAAYEQY
TRBV5-5	TRBJ2-1	ASSSDWTANYNEQF
TRBV14	TRBJ1-2	ASSLQGYHYGYT
TRBV2	TRBJ2-7	ASRGTSGVYEQY
TRBV27	TRBJ2-3	ASSFGGGTDTQY
TRBV7-8	TRBJ2-7	ASSSDRLMSYEQY
TRBV27	TRBJ2-3	ASGGASTDTQY
TRBV28	-	ASSPGQGAYEQY
TRBV27	-	ASSLRGPGLANYEQY
TRBV13	TRBJ2-3	ASSLELTSSTDTQY
TRBV4-1	TRBJ2-7	ASSHHTGLVYEQY
TRBV2	TRBJ1-6	ATHPDRQGNNSPLH
TRBV7-9	TRBJ2-1	ASSPTGINEQF
TRBV9	TRBJ2-1	ASSGRLAGGTYNEQF
TRBV4-2	TRBJ2-1	ASSPQSGGAHEQF
TRBV27	TRBJ2-3	ASSYMGDTDTQY
TRBV7-9	TRBJ2-5	ASRTLAGEETQY